These T cell receptor beta chains were read from a single sample in a study of blood T cells in healthy people across ages. TCRdb used MiXCR to reprocess the 5' RACE reads, holding one entry per CDR3 protein. The profile covers roughly 1,800,000 distinct CDR3 sequences, with roughly 52% appearing a single time and 2.1% taken by the ten largest. The sequencing sample was made of blood. All receptors derive from a woman between 35 and 50 years old in good health. The CDR3 runs from the conserved cysteine through the conserved F or W. D genes are given only for firm matches. Clone size is shown for a subset of rows, as once, few, many or a class of expanded clone.

v_call	clone_size	j_call	d_call	cdr3_nt	cdr3_aa
TRBV28	.	TRBJ2-3	TRBD1	TGTGCCAGCGATAATGGACAGGATGGCACAGATACGCAGTATTTT	CASDNGQDGTDTQYF
TRBV6-9	.	TRBJ2-3	TRBD2	TGTGCCAGCAGTTATTCCTTAGCGGGGGGTAGCACAGATACGCAGTATTTT	CASSYSLAGGSTDTQYF
TRBV27	.	TRBJ1-4	.	TGTGCCAGCAGTCCAGGACAGACTTCTAATGAAAAACTGTTTTTT	CASSPGQTSNEKLFF
TRBV20-1	.	TRBJ2-7	TRBD2	TGCAGTGCTAGAGGGGTCCTAGCGGGGTCCTACGAGCAGTACTTC	CSARGVLAGSYEQYF
TRBV28	.	TRBJ2-1	TRBD1	TGTGCCAGCAGTTTATCTCGGACAGGGCCGTTCTTC	CASSLSRTGPFF
TRBV6-5	few	TRBJ2-7	TRBD1	TGTGCCAGCAGTTACCTGGACAGGTCAACCGAGCAGTACTTC	CASSYLDRSTEQYF
TRBV20-1	.	TRBJ1-4	TRBD1	TGCAGTGCTGGGGAAGAGACAGGGAGCAGGGAAAAACTGTTTTTT	CSAGEETGSREKLFF
TRBV4-1	few	TRBJ2-7	.	TGCGCCAGCAGCCAAGATGGTCCGGGCTACGAGCAGTACTTC	CASSQDGPGYEQYF
TRBV15	few	TRBJ2-5	.	TGTGCCACCAGCACCAAGCGGGTGGGGATAGAGACCCAGTACTTC	CATSTKRVGIETQYF
TRBV5-1	.	TRBJ2-3	TRBD1	TGCGCCAGCAGCTTGGGCGTGACAGGGGGCAAAGATACGCAGTATTTT	CASSLGVTGGKDTQYF
TRBV29-1	.	TRBJ1-6	.	TGCAGCGTTGGGGCAGGCGACTATAATTCACCCCTCCACTTT	CSVGAGDYNSPLHF
TRBV20-1	few	TRBJ1-6	.	TGCAGTGCTAATCTCCGGGACCATGGCTTCTATAATTCACCCCTCCACTTT	CSANLRDHGFYNSPLHF
TRBV7-3	.	TRBJ2-1	.	TGTGCCAGCAGCTTAGAGGAGGGTTGGGCGGGCGAGCAGTTCTTC	CASSLEEGWAGEQFF
TRBV10-3	.	TRBJ2-1	.	TGTGCCATCAGGGTAGGAAGAAACAATGAGCAGTTCTTC	CAIRVGRNNEQFF
TRBV29-1	.	TRBJ1-2	.	TGCAGCGTCGGACCTGAAGGACAAGACGCTAACTATGGCTACACCTTC	CSVGPEGQDANYGYTF
TRBV5-6	.	TRBJ1-1	.	TGTGCCAGCAGCTTGTGGGCAGGGGATATAGGCACTGAAGCTTTCTTT	CASSLWAGDIGTEAFF
TRBV6-1	few	TRBJ2-5	.	TGTGCCAGCCGAACAGGGTTGTTAGAGACCCAGTACTTC	CASRTGLLETQYF
TRBV5-1	.	TRBJ2-5	TRBD1	TGCGCCAGCAGCCGGGGACAGGGGAAACAAGAGACCCAGTACTTC	CASSRGQGKQETQYF
TRBV28	.	TRBJ2-4	.	TGTGCCAGCAGTGACAGCGCGGTGAACATTCAGTACTTC	CASSDSAVNIQYF
TRBV25-1	.	TRBJ1-2	.	TGTGCCAGCAGTGAATGGACGGGTGGCTACACCTTC	CASSEWTGGYTF
TRBV4-2	few	TRBJ2-3	.	TGTGCCAGCAGCCAAGGGGAACTGGACCCTAGCACAGATACGCAGTATTTT	CASSQGELDPSTDTQYF
TRBV20-1	few	TRBJ1-2	.	TGCAGTGCTAGAGGAAGCGGGGGGGGCTACACCTTC	CSARGSGGGYTF
TRBV6-2/TRBV6-3	.	TRBJ2-1	.	TGTGCCAGCAGCCCCTGGGGTAGCGGTTATAATGAGCAGTTCTTC	CASSPWGSGYNEQFF
TRBV10-3	.	TRBJ2-1	TRBD1	TGTGCCATCAGTAAGGACAGGGGGTCCTACAATGAGCAGTTCTTC	CAISKDRGSYNEQFF
TRBV7-8	.	TRBJ1-1	.	TGTGCCAGCAGCCCCGGGACAAGTAATGAAGCTTTCTTT	CASSPGTSNEAFF
TRBV12-3/TRBV12-4	.	TRBJ2-2	.	TGTGCCAGCAGTTTAATCAGGAGCACCGGGGAGCTGTTTTTT	CASSLIRSTGELFF
TRBV20-1	.	TRBJ2-3	.	TGCAGTGCTAGAATTCCAGGGACCACAGATACGCAGTATTTT	CSARIPGTTDTQYF
TRBV7-2	.	TRBJ1-5	.	TGTGTCAGCAGCCTCAGGGGCCAGCCCCAGCATTTT	CVSSLRGQPQHF
TRBV3-1	few	TRBJ2-1	.	TGTGCCAGCAGCCTTCTGGGGGCATATGAGCAGTTCTTC	CASSLLGAYEQFF
TRBV6-5	.	TRBJ1-2	.	TGTGCCAGCAGTTCCGGTATGGCTAACTATGGCTACACCTTC	CASSSGMANYGYTF
TRBV9	.	TRBJ2-1	.	TGTGCCAGCAGCGTAGTGGGCAGGGGATCGTACAATGAGCAGTTCTTC	CASSVVGRGSYNEQFF
TRBV7-2	many	TRBJ1-2	.	TGTGCCAGCAGCAAGGCCCCGAGTTATGGCTACACCTTC	CASSKAPSYGYTF
TRBV6-1	.	TRBJ2-3	TRBD2	TGTGCCAGCACAGACCCCCGTGCCAGCGGGGGTGCAGATACGCAGTATTTT	CASTDPRASGGADTQYF
TRBV6-5	.	TRBJ2-1	.	TGTGCCAGCAGTTACGCTCACGAGAGCTCCTACAATGAGCAGTTCTTC	CASSYAHESSYNEQFF
TRBV6-5	.	TRBJ2-3	TRBD2	TGTGCCAGCAGAGAACTAGCGGGTGGATTACAGTATTTT	CASRELAGGLQYF
TRBV7-2	.	TRBJ2-7	.	TGTGCCAGCAGCGCGCGGGCCCGCTACGAGCAGTACTTC	CASSARARYEQYF
TRBV24-1	few	TRBJ2-5	.	TGTGCCACCAGTGAGCCTACAGGGATCCAAGAGACCCAGTACTTC	CATSEPTGIQETQYF
TRBV15	.	TRBJ1-2	.	TGTGCCACCAGCAGAGATCGTAATGGGGGCCCTACATATGGCTACACCTTC	CATSRDRNGGPTYGYTF
TRBV20-1	.	TRBJ2-1	.	TGCAGTGCTAGCGGGGTGGTTGAGCAGTTCTTC	CSASGVVEQFF
TRBV5-1	.	TRBJ2-7	.	TGCGCCAGCAGCTTGGGATCGGAGACCTACGAGCAGTACTTC	CASSLGSETYEQYF